This TCR beta chain was sequenced for a study of tumor-infiltrating lymphocytes in localized non-small cell lung cancer. The method was immunoSEQ multiplex PCR; TCRdb's version includes in-frame clones alone and lacks a portion of them. This sample has about 16,000 clones; approximately 72% occur once, and the top ten carry less than 10%. In germline, CDR1 is MNHNS, CDR2 SASEGT. Trimming cost V 1 base and J 4 bases, with 16 bases left between them. There are 17 residues in the CDR3. The sample taken for sequencing was lung tumor tissue. The receptor's source is a human donor with non-small cell lung cancer. This rearrangement joins TRBV6-1 to TRBJ2-2; D assignment may be TRBD1 or TRBD2 (5 bases each). The CDR3 is CASSEENRDRATGELFF. As DNA, the CDR3 is TGTGCCAGCAGTGAAGAGAACCGGGACCGAGCCACCGGGGAGCTGTTTTTT.